The 25 T cell receptor beta chains below all came from one sample that was sequenced in a study of blood T cell repertoires in COVID-19. TCRdb's copy holds only in-frame clones and misses some; the assay was immunoSEQ multiplex PCR. The sample carries approximately 530,000 clones, less than 90% recorded once. The sequencing input was peripheral blood. The receptors originated from a woman between 50 and 59 years old with COVID-19, enrolled during active disease.

With respect to this clone: At the DNA level, this CDR3 is encoded by other sequences in the same sample as well. The gene calls are TRBV27 and TRBJ2-7; a possible D gene is TRBD2 (6 bases). V gave up 3 bases and J gave up 6 bases, with 6 bases separating them. The CDR3 spans 11 residues. From germline, CDR1 is MNHEY and CDR2 SMNVEV (reference sequence). DNA for the CDR3: TGTGCCAGCAGTTTCGGGGGCGAGCAGTACTTC. It yields the protein CASSFGGEQYF.

CDR3 sequence (DNA): TGTGCCAGCAGCTTATGGACAAGTAATGGCTACACCTTC. This translates into CASSLWTSNGYTF. V and J are TRBV11-2 and TRBJ1-2; TRBD1 might be the D (5 bases). Germline V gene sequence: CDR1 SGHAT, CDR2 FQNNGV. The V and J ends lost 2 bases and 6 bases respectively, with 10 bases between them. The CDR3 consists of 13 residues.

V usage is TRBV20-1 and J usage is TRBJ1-1; unclear D gene. This CDR3 has 17 amino acids. The germline V gene encodes CDR1 DFQATT and CDR2 SNEGSKA (reference sequence). V gave up 3 bases and J gave up 4 bases, with 24 bases separating them. The CDR3 DNA is TGCAGTGCTAGTGGACGAGATCGGCCTTGGGAGAGCACTGAAGCTTTCTTT. It codes for CSASGRDRPWESTEAFF.

The chain recombines TRBV9 with TRBJ2-1; 9 bases are shared with TRBD2. V lost 4 bases, J lost 5 bases, and 10 bases stayed unmatched. The V gene's germline CDR1 is SGDLS and CDR2 YYNGEE. The CDR3 loop spans 16 amino acids. The CDR3 loop is CASSFSGGGWDNEQFF. The CDR3 DNA reads as TGTGCCAGCAGCTTTAGCGGGGGCGGTTGGGACAATGAGCAGTTCTTC.

This rearrangement joins TRBV5-4 to TRBJ2-7; D might be TRBD1 (6 bases). V was shortened by 1 base and J by 3 bases, with 14 bases between the two germline ends. The length of the CDR3 is 15 residues. Germline V gene data show CDR1 as SGHNT and CDR2 as YYREEE (reference sequence). CDR3 coding DNA: TGTGCCAGCAGCTTGTTTCAGGACAGAAGCTACGAGCAGTACTTC. Its translation: CASSLFQDRSYEQYF.

V is TRBV6-4 and J is TRBJ2-2, with TRBD1 as a possible D gene (5 bases). V was clipped by 4 bases and J by 3 bases, with 9 bases between them. The CDR3 contains 14 residues. Germline V gives CDR1 MRHNA, CDR2 SNTAGT. The CDR3: CASSVQVDTGELFF. CDR3 DNA sequence: TGTGCCAGCAGTGTACAGGTGGACACCGGGGAGCTGTTTTTT.

The V gene is TRBV2, the J gene TRBJ2-3; TRBD2 agrees at 7 bases. This CDR3 has 15 residues. Germline V gives CDR1 SNHLY, CDR2 FYNNEI. V lost 3 bases, J lost 0 bases, and 3 bases stayed unmatched. CDR3 bases: TGTGCCAGCAGTGAGTGGGGGGGTAGCACAGATACGCAGTATTTT. It codes for CASSEWGGSTDTQYF.

This chain uses TRBV20-1 with TRBJ1-4; D ambiguous. This CDR3 has 14 amino acids. Trimming took 3 bases from V and 5 from J, leaving 13 bases between them. Germline V gene sequence: CDR1 DFQATT, CDR2 SNEGSKA (reference sequence). This CDR3 is CSASRVEQNEKLFF. Written as DNA, the CDR3 is TGCAGTGCTAGTCGGGTCGAGCAAAATGAAAAACTGTTTTTT.

The genes are TRBV12-3 or TRBV12-4 and TRBJ2-5; D perhaps matches TRBD1 (6 bases). The V and J ends lost 5 bases and 7 bases respectively, with 11 bases between them. The CDR3 length is 12 residues. CDR3 DNA: TGTGCCAGCAGTGCCCAACAGGGGACCCAGTACTTC. As protein: CASSAQQGTQYF.

The rearrangement joins TRBV28 to TRBJ2-1, with TRBD2 matching over 8 bases. CDR1 is MDHEN, CDR2 SYDVKM, per germline. V lost 3 bases, J lost 6 bases, and 13 bases stayed unmatched. The CDR3 totals 17 residues. The CDR3 protein is CASSFFELGGDRNEQFF. The CDR3 DNA is TGTGCCAGCAGTTTCTTTGAGCTCGGGGGGGACCGCAATGAGCAGTTCTTC.

In its sample, this clone was seen a few times. The genes are TRBV30 and TRBJ1-5; maybe TRBD1 (6 bases). CDR1 and CDR2 from the germline V gene are GTSNPN and SVGIG (reference sequence). This CDR3 comprises 13 residues. The germline V and J ends were trimmed by 7 bases and 7 bases, with 17 bases remaining between them. CDR3 nucleotides: TGTGCCTCTAGAACAGGGCCCGGGCAGCCCCAGCATTTT. Protein sequence: CASRTGPGQPQHF.

The genes are TRBV30 and TRBJ1-5; D may be TRBD1 (5 bases). The V gene's germline CDR1 is GTSNPN and CDR2 SVGIG (reference sequence). With 1 base removed from V and 3 bases from J, the gap between germline ends came to 7 bases. The CDR3 sequence is 13 residues long. CDR3 in amino acids: CAWSGGVNQPQHF. The CDR3 bases are TGTGCCTGGAGTGGGGGGGTCAATCAGCCCCAGCATTTT.

The CDR3 bases are TGTGCCAGCAGCCTCCCGACAGGGGGGAGCGAAGGCTACACCTTC. This gives the protein CASSLPTGGSEGYTF. This rearrangement joins TRBV5-4 to TRBJ1-2; 9 nucleotides align to TRBD1. J lost 8 bases, V lost 4 bases, and 12 bases had no gene match. The CDR3 extends over 15 amino acids. From germline, CDR1 is SGHNT and CDR2 YYREEE (reference sequence).

The chain uses TRBV21-1 and TRBJ1-4; the tabulated D call, TRBD1, remains unverified against the DNA. TRBV21-1 is annotated as a pseudogene. The CDR3 is made up of 13 amino acids. CDR3 amino acids: CASSDRRNEKLFF. DNA for the CDR3: TGTGCCAGCAGTGACAGGAGAAATGAAAAACTGTTTTTT.

This chain connects TRBV13 to TRBJ1-1; no firm D call. Between the trimmed V and J ends, which lost 3 bases and 7 bases, there was a span of 9 bases. The CDR3 runs 12 residues. In germline, CDR1 is PRHDT, CDR2 FYEKMQ (reference sequence). DNA of the CDR3: TGTGCCAGCAGCTTCCGGGAACTTGAAGCTTTCTTT. Amino acids: CASSFRELEAFF.

The V call is TRBV3-1 (or the pseudogene TRBV3-2), the J call TRBJ2-3, with unresolved D. The CDR3 sequence is 15 residues long. Germline CDR1 reads LGHDT; CDR2 reads YNNKEL (reference sequence). Trimming pared 3 bases from V and 0 bases from J, leaving 10 bases between. The CDR3: CASSQVGFSTDTQYF. Written as DNA, the CDR3 is TGTGCCAGCAGCCAGGTGGGCTTTAGCACAGATACGCAGTATTTT.

The chain combines TRBV24-1 with TRBJ1-5; D remains unclear. Germline V gene sequence: CDR1 KGHDR, CDR2 SFDVKD. The CDR3 contains 13 residues. V was trimmed by 2 bases and J by 3 bases, leaving 4 bases between them. CDR3 DNA: TGTGCCACCAGTGATTCAAACAATCAGCCCCAGCATTTT. Translation gives CATSDSNNQPQHF.

The chain links TRBV19 to TRBJ2-1, with TRBD2 as a possible D gene (6 bases). Deletions cut 5 bases from V and 0 bases from J, with 8 bases between. The length of the CDR3 is 14 residues. Germline V lookup: CDR1 LNHDA, CDR2 SQIVND (reference sequence). This CDR3 reads CASSRGSSYNEQFF. Here the CDR3 DNA reads TGTGCCAGTAGTCGGGGGAGCTCCTACAATGAGCAGTTCTTC.

This clone was detected only a few times. V gene TRBV5-4 combines with J gene TRBJ1-1; 8 bases match TRBD1. This CDR3 contains 15 residues. Germline CDR1 is SGHNT and CDR2 is YYREEE (reference sequence). Losses at the gene ends were 4 bases for V and 1 base for J; bases not matched to a gene: 6. CDR3 in amino acids: CASSPNRGANTEAFF. In DNA, the CDR3 is TGTGCCAGCAGCCCTAACAGGGGGGCGAACACTGAAGCTTTCTTT.

J is TRBJ1-6 and V is TRBV10-2; 7 bases line up with TRBD1. The J segment lost 7 bases and the V segment lost 11 bases, leaving 8 bases of the junction unmatched. Per the germline V gene, CDR1 is WSHSY and CDR2 is SAAADI. The CDR3 contains 13 residues. The CDR3 sequence: CAVQKDRNSPLHF. As DNA, the CDR3 is TGCGCCGTCCAAAAGGACAGGAATTCACCCCTCCACTTT.

This clone was detected many times. The chain combines TRBV7-2 with TRBJ1-1; 9 bases align to TRBD1. Germline V gene data show CDR1 as SGHTA and CDR2 as FQGNSA. This CDR3 has 13 amino acids. J lost 3 bases, V lost 4 bases, and 0 bases had no gene match. The CDR3: CASSWDRDTEAFF. The CDR3 region has the DNA TGTGCCAGCAGCTGGGACAGGGACACTGAAGCTTTCTTT.

About this clone: A read error may produce the germline difference seen at one junction end. The V call is TRBV28, the J call TRBJ2-7, with 11 bases aligning to TRBD2. The CDR3 is made up of 14 amino acids. Germline assignment: CDR1 MDHEN and CDR2 SYDVKM. Here the CDR3 reads CASALAGESYAQYF. As DNA, the CDR3 is TGTGCCAGCGCACTAGCGGGGGAGTCCTACGCGCAGTACTTC.

The V call is TRBV7-9, the J call TRBJ1-1, with 8 bases that match TRBD1. Per germline, CDR1 SEHNR and CDR2 FQNEAQ (reference sequence). J gave up 13 bases and V 3 bases, and 10 bases lay outside the gene matches. The CDR3 is 13 amino acids. The CDR3 coding sequence is TGTGCCAGCAGCTTGGAAACAGGGGGTAAAGGTTTCTTT. Its protein product is CASSLETGGKGFF.

The gene calls are TRBV30 and TRBJ1-4; D uncertain. The CDR3 spans 14 residues. Per the germline V gene, CDR1 is GTSNPN and CDR2 is SVGIG (reference sequence). Trimming cost V 4 bases and J 8 bases, with 17 bases left between them. The CDR3 DNA sequence: TGTGCCTGGAAAAATTGGGCCCCCGACGAAAAACTGTTTTTT. This encodes CAWKNWAPDEKLFF.

The rearrangement joins TRBV9 to TRBJ1-2; weak D call: TRBD1 (6 bases). V lost 0 bases and J 8 bases, leaving 20 bases between the germline ends. The CDR3 contains 16 residues. The germline V gene has CDR1 SGDLS and CDR2 YYNGEE. The CDR3 nucleotides are TGTGCCAGCAGCGTAGGGCTCCTGTCACAGGGCTGGGGCTACACCTTC. Translation: CASSVGLLSQGWGYTF.